This T cell receptor (beta chain) comes out of a study of T cell changes during pregnancy in multiple sclerosis (dated by TCRdb to between 2018 and 2020). For the study in its entirety: Changes in the T cell repertoire over the course of pregnancy were examined in this study in women with multiple sclerosis.

On this clone: The antigen it recognizes is unknown. No base quality values were provided; no much bigger clone lies one nucleotide off.

Measured from the cysteine to the phenylalanine, the CDR3 is 12 residues long. Left in the record is the CDR3 DNA by itself, 36 bases read in frame from the first base. V loses 7 bases, J loses 3 bases, and the germline ends lie 10 bases apart. The germline V gene yields SQVTM for CDR1 and ANQGSEA for CDR2. Library preparation used the immunoSEQ multiplex PCR assay. TCRdb limited this immuneACCESS table to in-frame rearrangements with V and J called. A share of clones is missing; checked studies link under half to unresolved V genes, and the rest is unexplained. This sample holds over 90,000 clones; around 91% were observed only once. The top ten hold about 0.88% of the sample.

The TCR comes from a female donor with multiple sclerosis, enrolled in a pregnancy study. This chain is built from TRBV29-1 and TRBJ1-5; the D region possibly corresponds to TRBD1 (5 bases align). Sequenced material: peripheral blood, taken after pregnancy. The base sequence is TGCAGCGCTGGGGGGAACAATCAGCCCCAGCATTTT. This yields the protein CSAGGNNQPQHF.